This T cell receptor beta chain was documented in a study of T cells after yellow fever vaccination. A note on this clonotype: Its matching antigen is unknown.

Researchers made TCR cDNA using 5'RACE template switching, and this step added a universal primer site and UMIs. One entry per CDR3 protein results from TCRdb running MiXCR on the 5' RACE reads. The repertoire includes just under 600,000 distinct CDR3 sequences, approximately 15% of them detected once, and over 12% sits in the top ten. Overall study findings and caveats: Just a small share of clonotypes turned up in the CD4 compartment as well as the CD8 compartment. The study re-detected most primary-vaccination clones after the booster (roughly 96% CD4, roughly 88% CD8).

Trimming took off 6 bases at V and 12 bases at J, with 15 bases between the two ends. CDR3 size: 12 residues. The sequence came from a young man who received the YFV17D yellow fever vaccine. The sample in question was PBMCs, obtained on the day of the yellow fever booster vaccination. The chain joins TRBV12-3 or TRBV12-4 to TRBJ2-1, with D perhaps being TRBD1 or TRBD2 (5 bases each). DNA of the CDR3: TGTGCCAGCAGCCCCGACCGGGACGGGCAGTTCTTC. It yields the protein CASSPDRDGQFF.